The present entry profiles one TCR beta chain with its context. This sample was included in a study of blood T cell repertoires in COVID-19. About the research overall: Donors in the United States, Italy and Spain gave samples during acute or convalescent COVID-19.

Under the authors' procedure: From reference gene primer amplification, estimates of nucleated cell counts were derived. Here immunoSEQ multiplex PCR was the method, and the copy in TCRdb shows in-frame clones only, minus some. V and J calls and clone size are given by that table; D and trimming were obtained from the DNA. The table shows some 240,000 clones, with roughly 84% occurring only once. Germline V CDR1 and CDR2: SGHTA, FQGNSA. The CDR3 is 13 residues long. With 5 bases removed from V and 8 bases from J, the gap between germline ends came to 12 bases. Participants classified as exposed had met a COVID-19 case within 2 weeks before study entry.

This TCR was recovered from a woman aged 50 to 65 who had been exposed to COVID-19. The chain uses TRBV7-2 and TRBJ2-2; D uncertain. Sequencing used PBMCs or T cells enriched from blood (not recorded which). The CDR3 region has the DNA TGTGCCAGCAGCCCCCGACTCTTGGGGGAGCTGTTTTTT. Its translation: CASSPRLLGELFF.